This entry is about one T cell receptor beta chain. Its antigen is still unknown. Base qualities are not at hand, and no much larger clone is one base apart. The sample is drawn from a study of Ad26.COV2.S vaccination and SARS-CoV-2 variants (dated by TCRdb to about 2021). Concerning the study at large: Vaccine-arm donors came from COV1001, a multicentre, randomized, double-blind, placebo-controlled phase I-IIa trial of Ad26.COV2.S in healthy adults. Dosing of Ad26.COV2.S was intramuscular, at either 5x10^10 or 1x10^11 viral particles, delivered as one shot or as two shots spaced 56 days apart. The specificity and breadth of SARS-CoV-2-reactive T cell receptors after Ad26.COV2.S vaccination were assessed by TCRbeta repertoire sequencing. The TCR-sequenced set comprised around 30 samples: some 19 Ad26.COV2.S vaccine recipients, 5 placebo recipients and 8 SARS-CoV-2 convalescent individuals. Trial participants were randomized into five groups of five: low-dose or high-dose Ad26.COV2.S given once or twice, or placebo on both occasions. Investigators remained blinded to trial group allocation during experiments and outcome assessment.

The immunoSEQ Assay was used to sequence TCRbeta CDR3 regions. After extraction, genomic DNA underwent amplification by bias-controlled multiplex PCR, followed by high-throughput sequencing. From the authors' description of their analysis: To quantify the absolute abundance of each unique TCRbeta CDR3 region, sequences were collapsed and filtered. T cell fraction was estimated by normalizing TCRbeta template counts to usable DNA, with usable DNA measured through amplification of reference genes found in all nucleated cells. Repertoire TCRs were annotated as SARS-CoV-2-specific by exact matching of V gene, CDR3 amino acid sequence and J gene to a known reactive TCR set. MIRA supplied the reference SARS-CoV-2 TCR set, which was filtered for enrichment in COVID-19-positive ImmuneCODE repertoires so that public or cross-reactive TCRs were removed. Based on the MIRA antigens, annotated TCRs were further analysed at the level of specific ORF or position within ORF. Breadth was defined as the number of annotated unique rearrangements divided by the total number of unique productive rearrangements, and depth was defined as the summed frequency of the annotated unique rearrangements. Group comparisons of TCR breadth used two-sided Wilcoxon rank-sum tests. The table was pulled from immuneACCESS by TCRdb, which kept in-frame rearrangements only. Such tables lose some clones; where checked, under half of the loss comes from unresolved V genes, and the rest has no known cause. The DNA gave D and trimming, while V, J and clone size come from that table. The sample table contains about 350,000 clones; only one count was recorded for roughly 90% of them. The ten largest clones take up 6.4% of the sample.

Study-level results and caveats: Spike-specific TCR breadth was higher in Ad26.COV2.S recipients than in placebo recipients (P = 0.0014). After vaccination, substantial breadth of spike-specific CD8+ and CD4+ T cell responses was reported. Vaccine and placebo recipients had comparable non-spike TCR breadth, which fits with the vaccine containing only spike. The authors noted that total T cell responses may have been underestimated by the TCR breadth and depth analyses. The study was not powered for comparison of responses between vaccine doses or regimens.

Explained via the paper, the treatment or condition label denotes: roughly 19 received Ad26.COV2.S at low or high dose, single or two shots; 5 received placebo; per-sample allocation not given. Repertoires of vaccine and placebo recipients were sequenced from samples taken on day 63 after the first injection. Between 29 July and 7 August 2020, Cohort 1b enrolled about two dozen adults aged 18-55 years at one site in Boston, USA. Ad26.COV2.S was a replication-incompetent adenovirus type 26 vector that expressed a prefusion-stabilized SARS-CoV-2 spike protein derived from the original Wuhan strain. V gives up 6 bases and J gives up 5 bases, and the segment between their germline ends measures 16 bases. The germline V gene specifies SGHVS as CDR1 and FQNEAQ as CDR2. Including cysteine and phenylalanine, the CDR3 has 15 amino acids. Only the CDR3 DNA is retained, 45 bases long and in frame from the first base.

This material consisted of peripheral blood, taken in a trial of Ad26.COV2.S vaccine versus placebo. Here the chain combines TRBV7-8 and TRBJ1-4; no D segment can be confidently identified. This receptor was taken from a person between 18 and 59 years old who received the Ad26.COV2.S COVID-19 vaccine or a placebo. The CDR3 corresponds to CASSPIGSSNEKLFF. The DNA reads TGTGCCAGCAGTCCAATTGGCTCATCAAATGAAAAACTGTTTTTT.